This TCR beta chain was retrieved from a study of T cells in Graves' hyperthyroidism and ophthalmopathy. It was uncontrolled infection, other autoimmune disease, pregnancy or lactation that excluded patients. The CDR3 is 12 residues long. The V gene's germline CDR1 is MNHEY and CDR2 SVGAGI. Trimming cost V 6 bases and J 3 bases, with 9 bases left between them. Authors of the study amplified TCR beta CDR3 regions from RNA transcripts. The HTBI primer set drove a first-round RT-PCR of the TCR CDR3. TCRdb recomputed calls from the multiplex PCR reads with MiXCR, one row per CDR3 protein. Seen here are 300,000 to 450,000 distinct CDR3 sequences, around 25% observed once, and the top ten hold roughly 80%. The table lists this clonotype with a few counts.

The chain links TRBV6-5 to TRBJ2-7; D not certain. The receptor's source is a man aged 45-60 years with Graves' hyperthyroidism. Sequencing was performed on blood. CDR3 nucleotides: TGTGCCAGCAGGGAGAACGTCTACGAGCAGTACTTC. It yields the protein CASRENVYEQYF.